The rows below give T cell receptor beta chains drawn from one sample of a study of kidney transplant recipient with SARS-CoV-2 infection. One entry per CDR3 protein results from TCRdb running MiXCR on the reads. This repertoire shows approximately 240,000 distinct CDR3 sequences, under 30% found once; its top ten account for nearly 7.5%. The sequences come from a blood sample, collected at baseline and between days 110 and 120 from a kidney transplant recipient. The source of these receptors is a male patient aged 25 to 39 who had COVID-19 and was a kidney transplant recipient. Some T cells may have originated in the graft donor. CDR3s include the opening cysteine and the closing phenylalanine or tryptophan.

v_gene	len	j_gene	CDR3aa
TRBV5-1	15	TRBJ2-5	CASSIAGTTQETQYF
TRBV19	17	TRBJ1-2	CASSRDVTNRKTYGYTF
TRBV20-1	17	TRBJ2-5	CSAKTGIIKGPQETQYF
TRBV7-8	17	TRBJ1-2	CASSYFEFTRKTYGYTF
TRBV30	15	TRBJ2-7	CAWSVGRQGYYEQYF
TRBV11-2	15	TRBJ2-5	CASSRMTGPQETQYF
TRBV15	16	TRBJ1-5	CATSRPGQGWRQPQHF
TRBV7-9	16	-	CAIQRGRGDYPGWQFF
TRBV20-1	17	TRBJ1-4	CSARVGGLGSTNEKLFF
TRBV30	14	TRBJ1-1	CAWSDRGRGTEAFF
TRBV27	13	TRBJ1-5	CASSFTGDQPQHF
TRBV19	17	TRBJ1-2	CASSCLETNRKTYGYTF
TRBV7-2	14	TRBJ2-5	CASSPVGGMETQYF
TRBV12-3/TRBV12-4	13	TRBJ2-2	CASSPTGAGELFF
TRBV5-1	15	TRBJ2-2	CASRTGATNTGELFF
TRBV5-1	18	TRBJ2-5	CASSLGRGTSGTSETQYF
TRBV9	14	TRBJ1-3	CASSVRDSGNTIYF
TRBV30	16	TRBJ2-1	CASSSPTGGAYNEQFF
TRBV7-8	17	TRBJ2-3	CASSLGLAGLSTDTQYF
TRBV7-2	12	TRBJ2-7	CASSLDQDEQYF
TRBV3-1	13	TRBJ1-2	CASSQDLDGGYTF
TRBV5-1	15	TRBJ2-5	CASRREGQEGETQYF
TRBV5-4	16	TRBJ1-2	CASFKVVPGKTYGYTF
TRBV21-1	16	TRBJ2-7	CASSKPPHGSSYEQYF
TRBV10-1	17	TRBJ1-2	CASSMKVRSRKTYGYTF
TRBV24-1	14	TRBJ1-5	CATSDSGTTQPQHF
TRBV5-6	16	-	CASSFAGLAVQGTQYF
TRBV7-1	17	TRBJ1-2	CASSGHNHEGKTYGYTF
TRBV6-1	17	TRBJ1-2	CASSEVPECRKTYGYTF
TRBV7-9	15	TRBJ2-7	CASSLGQAIVNEQYF